These T cell receptor beta chains were read from a single sample in a study of long-term antiretroviral therapy in people with HIV. Clones were read by immunoSEQ multiplex PCR, and TCRdb kept only the in-frame ones, dropping some. Found here are around 33,000 clones, about 83% of them singletons; the top ten hold roughly 7.9%. The sequencing used unsorted PBMCs, collected 0.4 years before starting antiretroviral therapy. Source of these receptors: a young man with HIV. Both conserved end residues are part of each CDR3. D genes are given only for firm matches. Size is omitted from some rows. Given values are once, few, many or a class for expanded clones.

TRBV4-2,.,TRBJ1-2,TRBD1,TGTGCCAGCAGCCGGGACAGGGCAAATTTCTATGGCTACACCTTC,CASSRDRANFYGYTF
TRBV29-1,.,TRBJ1-5,.,TGCAGCGTTGGAGTCGACCTCAATCAGCCCCAGCATTTT,CSVGVDLNQPQHF
TRBV18,.,TRBJ2-3,TRBD2,TGTGCCAGCTCACCAATGACCTGGGGAGGGGACACAGATACGCAGTATTTT,CASSPMTWGGDTDTQYF
TRBV30,.,TRBJ2-7,.,TGTGCCTGGAGTGTGATAAGCTACGAGCAGTACTTC,CAWSVISYEQYF
TRBV4-1,.,TRBJ2-2,TRBD2,TGCGCCAGCAGCCCGGGACTAGCCACCATTCACACCGGGGAGCTGTTTTTT,CASSPGLATIHTGELFF
TRBV18,.,TRBJ1-1,.,TGTGCCAGCTCACCACCGCACGGGGACTTCGTGAACACTGAAGCTTTCTTT,CASSPPHGDFVNTEAFF
TRBV30,.,TRBJ1-6,.,TGTGCCTGGAGTGTAACGGGTAATAATTCACCCCTCCACTTT,CAWSVTGNNSPLHF
TRBV7-2,once,TRBJ1-2,TRBD1,TGTGCCAGCAGCTTAGGGGGGGACAGGGGGGTTGGCTACACCTTC,CASSLGGDRGVGYTF
TRBV29-1,.,TRBJ2-3,.,TGCAGCGTTGAAGAAGGGGGGGCTACGCAGTATTTT,CSVEEGGATQYF
TRBV6-6,once,TRBJ2-5,TRBD2,TGTGCCAGCAGCGTCTGGGCTAGCGGAGAGACCCAGTACTTC,CASSVWASGETQYF
TRBV28,few,TRBJ2-7,.,TGTGCCAGCAGTTCCCCCACACGTACCTACGAGCAGTACTTC,CASSSPTRTYEQYF
TRBV6-5,.,TRBJ2-2,.,TGTGCCAGCAGTTACGAGGTTAGCACCGGGGAGCTGTTTTTT,CASSYEVSTGELFF
TRBV5-1,.,TRBJ2-3,.,TGCGCCAGCAGCTTGTTAGTCGATACAGATACGCAGTATTTT,CASSLLVDTDTQYF
TRBV2,.,TRBJ2-2,.,TGTGCCAGCAGTTTAAGCGGGGAGCTGTTTTTT,CASSLSGELFF
TRBV6-1,few,TRBJ1-6,.,TGTGCCAGTACCGACAGGAGTTATAATTCACCCCTCCACTTT,CASTDRSYNSPLHF
TRBV5-8,.,TRBJ2-3,TRBD2,TGTGCCAGCAGCGAGAGCAGCGGGAGGGGAGGGTTTGCAGATACGCAGTATTTT,CASSESSGRGGFADTQYF
TRBV7-3,.,TRBJ2-6,.,TGTGCCAGCAGCCCTCAGAGCTCTGGGGCCAACGTCCTGACTTTC,CASSPQSSGANVLTF
TRBV5-4,.,TRBJ2-1,TRBD2,TGTGCCAGCAGCACATCTAGCGGGAGCTTTGTTGAGCAGTTCTTC,CASSTSSGSFVEQFF
TRBV18,.,TRBJ2-3,.,TGTGCCAGCTCACCACAGGGGTCTAGCACAGATACGCAGTATTTT,CASSPQGSSTDTQYF
TRBV25-1,once,TRBJ1-5,.,TGTGCCAGCAGTGAACGCGGGAATCAGCCCCAGCATTTT,CASSERGNQPQHF
TRBV28,.,TRBJ1-1,.,TGTGCCAGCACCCCCGACGGGCAGCCGAACACTGAAGCTTTCTTT,CASTPDGQPNTEAFF
TRBV30,.,TRBJ2-7,.,TGTGCCTGGAGTTTGGGGCTGGGGAACGAGCAGTACTTC,CAWSLGLGNEQYF
TRBV7-8,.,TRBJ2-2,.,TGTGCCAGCAGCTTCCCCAGGGGGGGAACGAACACCGGGGAGCTGTTTTTT,CASSFPRGGTNTGELFF
TRBV18,.,TRBJ2-3,TRBD1,TGTGCCAGCTCACCCGGACAGGGGGCAGATACGCAGTATTTT,CASSPGQGADTQYF
TRBV4-2,.,TRBJ1-6,.,TGTGCCAGCAGCTTGGCCGGGGGAGGAACCCTCCACTTT,CASSLAGGGTLHF
TRBV7-9,.,TRBJ1-5,.,TGTGCCAGCAGCTTGTGGGGTGCGGGGTATAGCAATCAGCCCCAGCATTTT,CASSLWGAGYSNQPQHF
TRBV7-3,.,TRBJ2-1,TRBD2,TGTGCCAGCAGTACACTAGCGGTCCGGGGTGGGCAGTTCTTC,CASSTLAVRGGQFF
TRBV7-2,.,TRBJ2-7,.,TGTGCCAGCTCGTCCTCTTCCTACGAGCAGTACTTC,CASSSSSYEQYF
TRBV30,.,TRBJ1-4,.,TGTGCCTGGAGTGGCCTGGGGCAGTCTTACGAAAAACTGTTTTTT,CAWSGLGQSYEKLFF
TRBV19,.,TRBJ2-7,.,TGTGCCAGTAGTATGTGGCAGGTAAATCCCTACGAGCAGTACTTC,CASSMWQVNPYEQYF
TRBV2,.,TRBJ1-5,.,TGTGCCAGCAGGCGCGCAGAGACTAGCAATCAGCCCCAGCATTTT,CASRRAETSNQPQHF
TRBV27,.,TRBJ2-1,.,TGTGCCAGCAGACGAGGGGTGGGCCGCAGCTCCTACAATGAGCAGTTCTTC,CASRRGVGRSSYNEQFF
TRBV5-4,.,TRBJ2-5,.,TGTGCCAGCAGCTTGCTCGGGACGCACCAAGAGACCCAGTACTTC,CASSLLGTHQETQYF
TRBV15,.,TRBJ1-2,.,TGTGCCACCAGCAGAGATCTGAACTCGGGATATGGCTACACCTTC,CATSRDLNSGYGYTF
TRBV2,.,TRBJ2-6,.,TGTGCCAGCAGTGGGGGGGCCAACGTCCTGACTTTC,CASSGGANVLTF
TRBV11-2,.,TRBJ2-7,TRBD1,TGTGCCAGCAGCTTTTCTCGGGACAGCCCCTACGAGCAGTACTTC,CASSFSRDSPYEQYF
TRBV11-2,.,TRBJ2-5,.,TGTGCCAGCACTCGGGGGAGGTCCCAAGAGACCCAGTACTTC,CASTRGRSQETQYF
TRBV19,.,TRBJ2-7,.,TGTGCCAGTAGCCCCAGGGCTCGGGGCGAGCAGTACTTC,CASSPRARGEQYF
TRBV20-1,.,TRBJ1-1,.,TGCAGTGTTGGGACGACTGAAGCTTTCTTT,CSVGTTEAFF
TRBV6-5,.,TRBJ1-2,.,TGTGCCAGCAGTTCGAGGGGCGGCTACACCTTC,CASSSRGGYTF
TRBV2,.,TRBJ2-7,.,TGTGCCAGCCAGGACAGTATCCTCTACGAGCAGTACTTC,CASQDSILYEQYF
TRBV5-4,.,TRBJ2-7,TRBD2,TGTGCCAGCAGCCCCGGGACTAGCCTACACTACGAGCAGTACTTC,CASSPGTSLHYEQYF
TRBV28,once,TRBJ2-1,.,TGTGCCAGCACAGGGGCCCGAGGCTATGAGCAGTTCTTC,CASTGARGYEQFF
TRBV5-4,once,TRBJ2-7,TRBD1,TGTGCCAGCAGCTTGCTGGGACAGGGGACCTACGAGCAGTACTTC,CASSLLGQGTYEQYF
TRBV18,.,TRBJ1-2,.,TGTGCCAGCTCACCAAATGCCAGGGATAACTATGGCTACACCTTC,CASSPNARDNYGYTF
TRBV7-9,few,TRBJ1-4,.,TGTGCCAGCAGCCTCAACTGGGGTGAAAAACTGTTTTTT,CASSLNWGEKLFF
TRBV7-2,.,TRBJ2-7,.,TGTGCCAGCAGCTTAGGAGGGAACGCCGCCTCCTACGAGCAGTACTTC,CASSLGGNAASYEQYF
TRBV9,.,TRBJ2-7,TRBD2,TGTGCCAGCAGCGTAGGGCGGGGGGGACTCTACGAGCAGTACTTC,CASSVGRGGLYEQYF
TRBV7-3,.,TRBJ2-1,.,TGTGCCAGCAGCTCCCAGCAAGGGGGTCTCAATGAGCAGTTCTTC,CASSSQQGGLNEQFF
TRBV6-4,.,TRBJ2-3,.,TGTGCCAGCAGTGACAGCAGGGGAGGAACAGATACGCAGTATTTT,CASSDSRGGTDTQYF
TRBV6-5,few,TRBJ2-7,.,TGTGCCAGCAGTTACCGGAGTTCCTACGAGCAGTACTTC,CASSYRSSYEQYF
TRBV5-5,.,TRBJ1-2,TRBD1,TGTGCCAGCAGCTCCCCCGACAGGGAGGTCTATGGCTACACCTTC,CASSSPDREVYGYTF
TRBV5-1,.,TRBJ2-3,TRBD2,TGCGCCAGCAGCTTCGCGGGAGTGGAAGATACGCAGTATTTT,CASSFAGVEDTQYF